These T cell receptor beta chains were read from a single sample in a study of cytomegalovirus exposure and HLA in healthy donors. This table comes from immunoSEQ multiplex PCR, and its TCRdb copy is limited to in-frame clones, with some not included. The profile shows approximately 120,000 clones, approximately 17% of them singletons. Sequencing input: PBMCs. These receptors were collected from a female donor in good health and CMV-seropositive. CDR3s include the opening cysteine and the closing phenylalanine or tryptophan. D genes are given only for firm matches. The size of a clone is reported for some rows only, either as once, few or many, or as a class for expanded clones.

clone size	D gene	V gene	J gene	CDR3 DNA	CDR3 protein
few	NA	TRBV7-9	TRBJ2-7	TGTGCCAGCACACAGGTTAACTCCTACGAGCAGTACTTC	CASTQVNSYEQYF
few	NA	TRBV28	TRBJ2-2	TGTGCCAGCAGTCCGGACAGTCACACCGGGGAGCTGTTTTTT	CASSPDSHTGELFF
NA	TRBD1	TRBV6-5	TRBJ2-7	TGTGCCAGCAGTAACAGGGGGTACGAGCAGTACTTC	CASSNRGYEQYF
NA	NA	TRBV4-1	TRBJ2-7	TGCGCCAGCAGCAAACGTTGGCAGGGAACCTACGAGCAGTACTTC	CASSKRWQGTYEQYF
few	NA	TRBV6-1	TRBJ2-7	TGTGCCAGCAGAGAACAGGGTGTGTACGAGCAGTACTTC	CASREQGVYEQYF
few	TRBD2	TRBV6-5	TRBJ2-7	TGTGCCAGCACGGGGGGGCTGGCCTACGAGCAGTACTTC	CASTGGLAYEQYF
few	TRBD1	TRBV28	TRBJ1-4	TGTGCCAGCAGTTCCGAACAGGGGGGAGGTGAAAAACTGTTTTTT	CASSSEQGGGEKLFF
NA	NA	TRBV28	TRBJ1-1	TGTGCCAGCAGTTTATTCAAAAACACTGAAGCTTTCTTT	CASSLFKNTEAFF
few	TRBD1	TRBV5-4	TRBJ1-5	TGTGCCAGCAGCTTGGATGGGACAGAAGGGGGGCAGCCCCAGCATTTT	CASSLDGTEGGQPQHF
NA	NA	TRBV6-1	TRBJ1-2	TGTGCCAGCAGGAACAGGGTGGTCTATGGCTACACCTTC	CASRNRVVYGYTF
NA	TRBD2	TRBV9	TRBJ2-3	TGTGCCAGCAGCGTGGACGGGCTAGCGGGGACAGATACGCAGTATTTT	CASSVDGLAGTDTQYF
NA	TRBD1	TRBV5-1	TRBJ1-4	TGCGCCAGCAGCTTGAGACAGGGCGCTGAAAAACTGTTTTTT	CASSLRQGAEKLFF
NA	NA	TRBV2	TRBJ2-3	TGTGCCAGCCCCGCGAAGTACCATAGCACAGATACGCAGTATTTT	CASPAKYHSTDTQYF
medium-sized	NA	TRBV4-3	TRBJ2-6	TGCGCCAGCAGCCAAGAGATCGGCTCTGGGGCCAACGTCCTGACTTTC	CASSQEIGSGANVLTF
NA	TRBD1	TRBV30	TRBJ2-7	TGTGCCTGGAGCTCCGGGACAGGGGTTTACGAGCAGTACTTC	CAWSSGTGVYEQYF
few	NA	TRBV10-3	TRBJ1-2	TGTGCCATTTCGGGCAGGGGAGACGGCTACACCTTC	CAISGRGDGYTF
NA	TRBD1	TRBV4-3	TRBJ1-1	TGCGCCAGCAGCCAAGATTCTAGGGACAGGTACAAGGCTGAAGCTTTCTTT	CASSQDSRDRYKAEAFF
NA	TRBD1	TRBV5-1	TRBJ1-4	TGCGCCAGTAGGGTGACAGGGGCGACAACTAATGAAAAACTGTTTTTT	CASRVTGATTNEKLFF
NA	NA	TRBV4-1	TRBJ2-7	TGCGCCAGCAGCCATTTAGCGGTGAGCTCCTACGAGCAGTACTTC	CASSHLAVSSYEQYF
few	NA	TRBV6-1	TRBJ2-1	TGTGCCTCCGGAGATTACAATGAGCAGTTCTTC	CASGDYNEQFF
few	NA	TRBV5-6	TRBJ1-6	TGTGCCAGCAGCTTGTTCCCGGGATCCTATAATTCACCCCTCCACTTT	CASSLFPGSYNSPLHF
few	NA	TRBV5-1	TRBJ2-1	TGCGCCAGCAGCTCCTTAGGGGATGAGCAGTTCTTC	CASSSLGDEQFF
few	NA	TRBV7-7	TRBJ2-5	TGTGCCAGCAGCCTGCCCCCTCGGGAGACCCAGTACTTC	CASSLPPRETQYF
once	NA	TRBV11-2	TRBJ1-2	TGTGCCAGCAGCTTAGATCGGCCCCTAGCTAACTATGGCTACACCTTC	CASSLDRPLANYGYTF
NA	TRBD2	TRBV4-1	TRBJ2-7	TGCGCCAGCAGCCAAGATCCGGCTAGCGGGAGGTCGTACTACGAGCAGTACTTC	CASSQDPASGRSYYEQYF
NA	NA	TRBV4-2	TRBJ1-2	TGTGCCAGCAGCCAAGATATGGGCTACACCTTC	CASSQDMGYTF
NA	TRBD1	TRBV19	TRBJ1-3	TGTGCCAGTAGTCCGTGGACAGGTGTAAGAAACACCATATATTTT	CASSPWTGVRNTIYF
NA	NA	TRBV5-1	TRBJ1-4	TGCGCCAGCAGCTACGGCGGTGGGTATGAAAAACTGTTTTTT	CASSYGGGYEKLFF
NA	TRBD1	TRBV28	TRBJ2-5	TGTGCCAGCAGTTTGTGGGACAGCCAAGAGACCCAGTACTTC	CASSLWDSQETQYF
NA	NA	TRBV4-1	TRBJ2-5	TGCGCCAGCAGCCAAGTCTCGGTTGGAGAGACCCAGTACTTC	CASSQVSVGETQYF
few	TRBD2	TRBV2	TRBJ2-7	TGTGCCAGCAGTGGGCTAGCGGGAGGGCTAGTTTACGAGCAGTACTTC	CASSGLAGGLVYEQYF